This T cell receptor beta chain was sequenced during a study of T cells in Graves' hyperthyroidism and ophthalmopathy. TCR beta CDR3 region amplification was performed from RNA transcripts. In the first-round RT-PCR of the TCR CDR3, the HTBI primer set was used. MiXCR, run by TCRdb on the multiplex PCR reads, gives a single entry per CDR3 protein. Found here are approximately 630,000 distinct CDR3 sequences, about 17% of them singletons; the top ten hold 3% to 4.5%. The ends lost 8 bases at V and 6 bases at J; junction bases unmatched: 12. The CDR3 runs to 15 residues. Per the germline V gene, CDR1 is MNHEY and CDR2 is SMNVEV (reference sequence). Graves' hyperthyroidism showing no ophthalmopathy progression within 18 months was considered stable.

The sequencing sample was made of blood. The chain is built from TRBV27 and TRBJ1-1; 10 bases are a match to TRBD1. The sequence was collected from a young woman with Graves' hyperthyroidism. The DNA of the CDR3 is TGTGCCAGCCGGGACAGGGGCTCCCCTGGGGCTGAAGCTTTCTTT. Its translation: CASRDRGSPGAEAFF.